This T cell receptor (beta chain) came from a study of T cells in Graves' hyperthyroidism and ophthalmopathy (dated by TCRdb to 2018 to 2020). In terms of the full investigation: Peripheral blood was sampled at the time of initial diagnosis, prior to any treatment. Once sampling was done, hyperthyroidism patients were given methimazole at a starting dose of 30 mg daily, whereas ophthalmopathy patients were given high-dose intravenous methylprednisolone. For training and testing, the 100 or so patients in the discovery cohort were randomly divided in a 7:3 ratio. A discovery cohort of about a hundred patients, roughly 40 with Graves' ophthalmopathy and 55 to 60 with stable Graves' hyperthyroidism, was used to find distinguishing TCR V-J signatures. Whether ophthalmopathy could be predicted prospectively was tested in an independent validation cohort made up of some 20 hyperthyroidism patients plus 17 patients who later progressed to ophthalmopathy. In several Graves' hyperthyroidism patients, the study also compared T-cell repertoires from thyroid tissue with T-cell repertoires from blood. The paper describes TCR Vbeta CDR3 sequencing of 130 to 150 peripheral blood samples, made up of fewer than 50 ophthalmopathy patients, more than 70 hyperthyroidism patients and roughly 17 progressor patients.

Turning to this clonotype: Its recognized antigen is unknown. Qualities for individual bases were not recorded, and no much larger clone is one base off.

Hyperthyroidism patients were newly diagnosed, with disease duration under 2 months, and aged 18 to 65 years. Exclusion was applied to patients with uncontrolled infections, other autoimmune diseases, pregnancy or lactation. Diagnoses relied on clinical symptoms, serum thyroxine and TRAb, thyroid ultrasound and orbital computed tomography. Blood from progressor patients was collected at the time of first diagnosis with hyperthyroidism, before any ophthalmopathy symptoms had appeared. Ficoll-Paque density gradient centrifugation was used to isolate PBMCs from around 9.1 ml of fresh peripheral blood. Progressor patients were first diagnosed with Graves' hyperthyroidism and then developed ophthalmopathy during follow-up. Total RNA was extracted with Trizol reagent, and quality was checked on an Agilent 2100 Bioanalyzer. The CDR3 numbers 17 residues from cysteine through phenylalanine. Just the 51-base CDR3 DNA is kept, in frame starting at base 1. The germline V gene (reference sequence) supplies CDR1 LNHDA and CDR2 SQIVND. Clipping removes 5 bases from V and 2 bases from J, with 10 as the unmatched junction base count.

Amplification of TCR beta CDR3 regions was carried out from RNA transcripts. A first-round RT-PCR of the TCR CDR3 used the HTBI primer set with the Qiagen OneStep RT-PCR kit. Libraries were constructed in a second round of multiplex PCR, after which size selection and purification were carried out. The libraries were sequenced on an Illumina HiSeq2000 using paired-end 100 bp reads. The authors' analysis ran thus. SOAPnuke was used to process the raw data, removing reads that contained adapters or uncalled bases, had a mean Phred below 15, or lacked an exact match to the constant primer or identifier. COPE v1.2.5 was used to merge the high-quality paired reads, and each unique nucleotide sequence was defined as a clonotype. Clonotypes were aligned to IMGT TRBV, TRBD and TRBJ reference segments using MiTCR v1.1. The analysis was restricted to V-J combinations with a frequency above 0.0001, which together covered over 99% of the repertoires. The TCS score was defined as the ratio of F50 (clonal expansion) to E x V (chaos), calculated using BLOSUM62-based TCRdist between CDR3 peptides within each V-J. Welch's t-statistics and random forest reduced 500 to 550 V-J features to about 13, which were used in a naive Bayes classifier (R e1071). TCRdb applied fastp at Q25 and MiXCR to the public reads, then kept only in-frame beta chains. Each CDR3 protein appears once, grouped with its most common genes and DNA. TCRdb assigned the V and J calls; the authors' analysis was not used. In all, the sample holds approximately 600,000 distinct CDR3 sequences, and roughly 14% of those were seen once. The leading ten clones occupy almost 6% of the sample.

Broad study findings and their caveats: Blood samples also contained most of the expanded thyroid clonotypes (frequency above 0.001), which suggests that blood repertoires may reflect thyroid immune responses. In cross-validation, a model built on a 13 V-J signature told ophthalmopathy apart from stable hyperthyroidism with less than 90% sensitivity and approximately 84% specificity, and in testing the same model reached 80%/75%. In validation, the model predicted progression to ophthalmopathy with approximately 70% sensitivity and roughly 72% specificity, a median of about 6 months before onset. No statistical method was used to set the sample size in advance, and investigators knew the group allocation.

The rearranged chain carries TRBV19 and TRBJ1-5; 9 middle bases align to TRBD1. The specimen was blood. This sequence was found in a woman aged 25 to 39 with Graves' hyperthyroidism that later progressed to Graves' ophthalmopathy. The CDR3 region reads CASSFEDRGGGNQPQHF. The sequenced DNA: TGTGCCAGTAGTTTTGAGGACAGGGGAGGTGGCAATCAGCCCCAGCATTTT. The reference TRBV19 and TRBJ1-5 proteins fill in what lies around the CDR3, so the full variable domain reads DGGITQSPKYLFRKEGQNVTLSCEQNLNHDAMYWYRQDPGQGLRLIYYSQIVNDFQKGDIAEGYSVSREKKESFPLTVTSAQKNPTAFYLCASSFEDRGGGNQPQHFGDGTRLSIL.